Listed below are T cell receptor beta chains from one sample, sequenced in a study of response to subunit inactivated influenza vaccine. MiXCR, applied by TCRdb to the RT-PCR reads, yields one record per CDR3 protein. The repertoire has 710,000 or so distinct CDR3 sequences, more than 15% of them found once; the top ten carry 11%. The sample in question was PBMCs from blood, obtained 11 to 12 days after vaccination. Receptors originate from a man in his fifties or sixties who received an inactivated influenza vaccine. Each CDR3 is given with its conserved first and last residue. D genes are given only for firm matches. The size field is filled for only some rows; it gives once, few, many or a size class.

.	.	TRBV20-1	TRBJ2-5	TGCAGTGCTAGTATTATTCAAGAGACCCAGTACTTC	CSASIIQETQYF
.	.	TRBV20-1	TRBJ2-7	TGCAGTGCTAGGGTCCAGTACGAGCAGTACTTC	CSARVQYEQYF
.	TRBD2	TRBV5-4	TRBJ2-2	TGTGCCAGCAGCTTTCAAGGCGGGAGGAACACCGGGGAGCTGTTTTTT	CASSFQGGRNTGELFF
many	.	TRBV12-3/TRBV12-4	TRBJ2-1	TGTGCCAGCACTCCTTCAGGCAGCTCCTACAATGAGCAGTTCTTC	CASTPSGSSYNEQFF
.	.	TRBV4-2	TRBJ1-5	TGTGCCAGCAGCCAAGATTTCGGCAGGGGTGGAAATCAGCCCCAGCATTTT	CASSQDFGRGGNQPQHF
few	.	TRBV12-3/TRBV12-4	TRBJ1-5	TGTGCCAGCAGCCAACACTGGGGTGGCAATCAGCCCCAGCATTTT	CASSQHWGGNQPQHF
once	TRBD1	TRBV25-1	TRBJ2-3	TGTGCCAGCAGTGGATCGACAGGGCTCGCAGATACGCAGTATTTT	CASSGSTGLADTQYF
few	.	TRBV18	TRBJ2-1	TGTGCCAGCTCACCAGGCGGGGTTTCCTACAATGAGCAGTTCTTC	CASSPGGVSYNEQFF
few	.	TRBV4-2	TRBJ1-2	TGTGCCAGCAGCCAGAGGGAGGGGAACTATGGCTACACCTTC	CASSQREGNYGYTF
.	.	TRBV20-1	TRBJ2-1	TGCAGTGCTAGACGGTGGGAGGTACAGTTAAATGAGCAGTTCTTC	CSARRWEVQLNEQFF
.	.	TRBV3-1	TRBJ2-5	TGTGCCAGCAGCCCCCAAGGGCTAGCCGTTCAAGAGACCCAGTACTTC	CASSPQGLAVQETQYF
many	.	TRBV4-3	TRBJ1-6	TGCGCCAGCAGCCAAGATGGACGGACCTACACCATTTCACCCCTCCACTTT	CASSQDGRTYTISPLHF
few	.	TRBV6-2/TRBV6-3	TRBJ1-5	TGTGCCAGCAGTTACCTGACTTTGGATAGCAATCAGCCCCAGCATTTT	CASSYLTLDSNQPQHF
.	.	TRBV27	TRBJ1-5	TGTGCCAGCAGTCCTTCCCCGACAGACAATCAGCCCCAGCATTTT	CASSPSPTDNQPQHF
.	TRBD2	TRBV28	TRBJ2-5	TGTGCCAGCAGTGGGTACGGGACTAGCGTTTCGTACCAAGAGACCCAGTACTTC	CASSGYGTSVSYQETQYF
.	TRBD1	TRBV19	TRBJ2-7	TGTGCCAGTAGTAGTTCTCCGGGACAGGGGGCCTACGAGCAGTACTTC	CASSSSPGQGAYEQYF
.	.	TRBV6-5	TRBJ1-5	TGTGCCAGCAGTTACAGCAATCCGGGGGGAGTTTATAGCAATCAGCCCCAGCATTTT	CASSYSNPGGVYSNQPQHF
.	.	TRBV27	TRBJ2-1	TGTGCCAGCAAGGGGACAGCGGGTCTCAATGAGCAGTTCTTC	CASKGTAGLNEQFF
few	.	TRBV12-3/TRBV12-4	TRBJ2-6	TGTGCCAGCAGCCCTGGGTCCACGGGAGGGGCCAACGTCCTGACTTTC	CASSPGSTGGANVLTF
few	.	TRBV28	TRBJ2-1	TGTGCCAGCAGTCCTACTGGCAGGGGCGGTTTCGGTGAGCAGTTCTTC	CASSPTGRGGFGEQFF
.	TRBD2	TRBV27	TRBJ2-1	TGTGCCAGCACGAATTTCGCGGGGGGGTACGGTGAGCAGTTCTTC	CASTNFAGGYGEQFF
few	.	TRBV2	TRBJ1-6	TGTGCCAGCAGTGATTTCGGGAACTCGGGGTCACCCCTCCACTTT	CASSDFGNSGSPLHF
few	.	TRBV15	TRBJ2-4	TGTGCCACACGCCGGGCCCCGGAGGAAAACATTCAGTACTTC	CATRRAPEENIQYF
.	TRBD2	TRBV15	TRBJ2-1	TGTGCCACCAGCCTAGCGGTCCTCAGGACCTCCTACAATGAGCAGTTCTTC	CATSLAVLRTSYNEQFF
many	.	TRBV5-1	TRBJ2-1	TGCGCCAGCAGCCCCCCCCGGGGGCTAAATGAGCAGTTCTTC	CASSPPRGLNEQFF
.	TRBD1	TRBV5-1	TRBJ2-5	TGCGCCAGCAGCTACGGACAGGGAGGAGAGACCCAGTACTTC	CASSYGQGGETQYF
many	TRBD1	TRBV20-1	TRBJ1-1	TGCAGTGCTAGAGGCCAGGGGGCCGACACTGAAGCTTTCTTT	CSARGQGADTEAFF